Listed below are T cell receptor beta chains from one sample, sequenced in a study of CD8+CD57+ T cells in acquired aplastic anemia. TCRdb redid the calling of the reads with MiXCR, one entry per CDR3 protein. The top ten clones hold around 8% of a sample with 250,000 to 350,000 distinct CDR3 sequences, roughly 50% of them seen once. The sequenced sample consisted of sorted CD4+, CD8+, or CD8+CD57+ T cells (not recorded which) from PBMCs. All receptors derive from a human donor with severe aplastic anemia or a healthy control (not recorded which). Both conserved end residues are part of each CDR3. Each record gives: clone size, V gene, D gene, J gene, CDR3 protein, CDR3 DNA. The D gene is left open where the match is weak. For some rows the clone size is stated as once, few or many, or as a class when expanded; others skip it.

>many|TRBV6-1|.|TRBJ1-5
CASSEEGAGRDSNQPQHF
TGTGCCAGCAGTGAAGAGGGTGCGGGGCGGGATAGCAATCAGCCCCAGCATTTT
>.|TRBV20-1|.|TRBJ2-5
CSATGGIGEEVETQYF
TGCAGTGCTACAGGTGGGATCGGGGAAGAGGTAGAGACCCAGTACTTC
>.|TRBV5-5|TRBD1|TRBJ2-7
CASSSDRGGPYEQYF
TGTGCCAGCAGCTCGGACAGGGGGGGACCCTACGAGCAGTACTTC
>.|TRBV7-9|.|TRBJ1-1
CASRIRGREAFF
TGTGCCAGCAGGATACGAGGAAGGGAGGCTTTCTTT
>once|TRBV7-9|.|TRBJ2-7
CASSLVGPSSYEQYF
TGTGCCAGCAGCTTAGTAGGACCTAGCTCCTACGAGCAGTACTTC
>.|TRBV19|.|TRBJ2-7
CASSGSPYEQYF
TGTGCCAGTAGTGGATCCCCCTACGAGCAGTACTTC
>.|TRBV24-1|.|TRBJ2-3
CATSDLGGRRGLDTQYF
TGTGCCACCAGTGATTTAGGGGGGCGAAGGGGATTAGATACGCAGTATTTT
>few|TRBV2|.|TRBJ2-5
CASRPGAQETQYF
TGTGCCAGCAGACCCGGAGCACAAGAGACCCAGTACTTC
>.|TRBV25-1|TRBD1|TRBJ2-2
CASSGRQGNTGELFF
TGTGCCAGCAGTGGAAGACAGGGTAACACCGGGGAGCTGTTTTTT
>.|TRBV7-2|.|TRBJ2-5
CASSLVGPQETQYF
TGTGCCAGCAGCTTAGTGGGGCCTCAGGAGACCCAGTACTTC
>.|TRBV7-9|.|TRBJ2-7
CASSPVGPRGVSYEQYF
TGTGCCAGCAGCCCAGTAGGGCCCCGCGGTGTAAGCTACGAGCAGTACTTC
>.|TRBV10-3|TRBD2|TRBJ2-7
CAISESTSGAYEQYF
TGTGCCATCAGTGAGTCGACTAGCGGGGCTTACGAGCAGTACTTC
>.|TRBV2|.|TRBJ2-3
CAGRLTDTQYF
TGTGCCGGACGACTCACAGATACGCAGTATTTT
>many|TRBV7-3|.|TRBJ2-5
CAGSLIPLETQYF
TGTGCCGGCAGCTTAATCCCGTTAGAGACCCAGTACTTC
>.|TRBV7-7|.|TRBJ2-1
CASSLAPRLVGIYNEQFF
TGTGCTAGCAGCTTAGCCCCCCGACTAGTCGGAATTTACAATGAGCAGTTCTTC
>few|TRBV7-8|TRBD1|TRBJ1-1
CASSWRDRDTEAFF
TGTGCCAGCAGCTGGAGGGACAGGGACACTGAAGCTTTCTTT
>.|TRBV9|.|TRBJ1-1
CASSTMTGVNTEAFF
TGTGCCAGCAGCACGATGACAGGTGTGAACACTGAAGCTTTCTTT
>many|TRBV20-1|.|TRBJ2-1
CSTGEGYNEQFF
TGCAGTACAGGGGAGGGCTACAATGAGCAGTTCTTC
>.|TRBV7-6|TRBD1|TRBJ2-7
CASSSRGQGAGEQYF
TGTGCCAGCAGCTCCCGGGGACAGGGGGCGGGTGAGCAGTACTTC
>once|TRBV7-6|TRBD2|TRBJ2-7
CASSPLGSGSANEQYF
TGTGCCAGCAGCCCACTTGGTAGCGGGAGTGCCAACGAGCAGTACTTC
>few|TRBV7-3|TRBD1|TRBJ2-7
CASSLRLTRGLDEQYF
TGTGCCAGCAGCTTAAGGCTGACCAGGGGGCTCGACGAGCAGTACTTC
>once|TRBV19|.|TRBJ1-2
CASSMSGRKFYGYTF
TGTGCCAGTAGTATGTCAGGACGGAAATTCTATGGCTACACCTTC
>once|TRBV11-1|.|TRBJ2-6
CASSLGQAEPDLANVLTF
TGTGCCAGCAGCTTAGGTCAGGCAGAGCCCGACCTGGCCAACGTCCTGACTTTC
>.|TRBV7-9|TRBD2|TRBJ2-5
CASSLGLAGESQYF
TGTGCCAGCAGCTTAGGACTAGCGGGAGAGAGCCAGTACTTC
>.|TRBV5-1|TRBD2|TRBJ2-7
CASSSGLAGVYEQYF
TGCGCCAGCAGCTCTGGACTAGCGGGAGTGTACGAGCAGTACTTC
>.|TRBV20-1|.|TRBJ2-5
CSARDRREGVQETQYF
TGCAGTGCTAGAGATCGGCGCGAGGGAGTCCAAGAGACCCAGTACTTC
>few|TRBV19|.|TRBJ1-1
CASSIERSEAFF
TGTGCCAGTAGTATAGAGCGGTCCGAAGCTTTCTTT
>many|TRBV19|TRBD1|TRBJ2-7
CASSKDGTGGISYEQYF
TGTGCCAGTAGTAAGGACGGGACAGGAGGCATCTCCTACGAGCAGTACTTC